What follows are 29 T cell receptor beta chains derived from one specimen sequenced in a study of T cell repertoires in aging, cancer and after chemotherapy. TRB rearrangements spanning V, D and J were amplified using mixed TRB-A/B primers. TCRdb analysed the multiplex PCR reads with MiXCR anew, one entry per CDR3 protein. The sample lists about 17,000 distinct CDR3 sequences, around half occurring once. Peripheral blood genomic DNA, not sorted cells or RNA, was the template. Sequenced: blood. The receptors originated from a human donor in good health.

By sample share, this clonotype is medium-sized. The rearrangement joins TRBV29-1 to TRBJ2-1; D may be TRBD2 (6 bases). Germline-derived CDR1 and CDR2 are SQVTM and ANQGSEA. V was clipped by 4 bases and J by 2 bases, with 18 bases between them. This CDR3 comprises 16 residues. The CDR3 protein is CSVASLALAPYNEQFF. In DNA, the CDR3 is TGCAGCGTTGCAAGTCTAGCGTTGGCCCCCTACAATGAGCAGTTCTTC.

The CDR3 sequence is CASVLLGNQPQHF. In nucleotides, the CDR3 is TGTGCCAGCGTACTACTGGGGAATCAGCCCCAGCATTTT. V and J are TRBV6-1 and TRBJ1-5; D call uncertain. Deletions cut 8 bases from V and 4 bases from J, with 12 bases between. The CDR3 has 13 residues. Germline CDR1 MNHNS, CDR2 SASEGT.

The chain uses TRBV5-1 and TRBJ2-5; D gene unclear. Trimming took off 0 bases at V and 9 bases at J, with 15 bases between the two ends. Germline V gives CDR1 SGHRS, CDR2 YFSETQ. The CDR3 runs to 14 residues. The CDR3 sequence is CASSLAMESKPQYF. Here the CDR3 DNA reads TGCGCCAGCAGCTTGGCCATGGAATCCAAGCCCCAGTACTTC.

Worth noting for this clonotype: This may be a read error: a much more frequent sequence differs by one nucleotide. The V call is TRBV11-1, the J call TRBJ2-1, with a possible D match to TRBD2 (5 bases). The germline gives CDR1 SGHAT, CDR2 FQDESV (reference sequence). The CDR3 is 13 residues long. V dropped 4 bases and J dropped 10 bases, with 14 bases sitting between them. CDR3 DNA: TGTGCCAGCAGCTCCCTCGATCGGGGAGAGCAGTTCTTC. Protein product: CASSSLDRGEQFF.

The chain recombines TRBV7-9 with TRBJ2-6; no definite D call. CDR1 and CDR2 from the germline V gene are SEHNR and FQNEAQ (reference sequence). V was clipped by 3 bases and J by 0 bases, with 9 bases between them. There are 16 residues in the CDR3. The CDR3 DNA reads TGTGCCAGCAGCTTGCGCGGAGCCTCTGGGGCCAACGTCCTGACTTTC. Amino acids: CASSLRGASGANVLTF. The whole variable domain, remainder taken from reference TRBV7-9 and TRBJ2-6, is DTGVSQNPRHKITKRGQNVTFRCDPISEHNRLYWYRQTLGQGPEFLTYFQNEAQLEKSRLLSDRFSAERPKGSFSTLEIQRTEQGDSAMYLCASSLRGASGANVLTFGAGSRLTVL.

By sample fraction, this clonotype is medium-sized. The DNA for the CDR3 is TGTGCCAGCAGTGAAGCGAACACCGGGGAGCTGTTTTTT. Translation gives CASSEANTGELFF. The chain carries TRBV6-4 and TRBJ2-2; D not resolved. Trimming took off 3 bases at V and 0 bases at J, with 2 bases between the two ends. The CDR3 has 13 amino acids. The germline V gene has CDR1 MRHNA and CDR2 SNTAGT.

On this clonotype: This may come from a read error, since a much larger clone is one base off. The chain carries TRBV29-1 and TRBJ2-5, with 8 bases aligning to TRBD2. With V trimmed by 7 bases and J by 9 bases, 13 bases remained unmatched. The CDR3 consists of 13 residues. The germline V gene encodes CDR1 SQVTM and CDR2 ANQGSEA. The CDR3 DNA reads as TGCAGCGGGGAGGAAGGGGGGCGGGAGGCCCAGTACTTC. Amino acids: CSGEEGGREAQYF.

A word on this clonotype: Likely a read error: the CDR3 ends without its conserved phenylalanine or tryptophan. The J gene is TRBJ2-5, the V gene TRBV27; D is uncertain. This CDR3 is 11 amino acids long. Trimming shortened V by 2 bases and J by 5 bases, and 3 bases separated the two germline ends. Per the germline V gene, CDR1 is MNHEY and CDR2 is SMNVEV (reference sequence). The CDR3 spells CASSLGETQYL. CDR3 in DNA: TGTGCCAGCAGTTTAGGGGAGACCCAGTACCTC.

J is TRBJ1-2 and V is TRBV7-6; D perhaps matches TRBD1 (5 bases). The CDR3 covers 16 residues. Trimming cost V 6 bases and J 4 bases, with 21 bases left between them. Germline V gives CDR1 SGHVS, CDR2 FNYEAQ. CDR3 DNA sequence: TGTGCCAGCAGTCGACGGGAGAGACAGCTTCCCTATGGCTACACCTTC. It is translated as CASSRRERQLPYGYTF.

This clonotype was seen a handful of times. The genes are TRBV19 and TRBJ2-3, with unresolved D. Germline V gene sequence: CDR1 LNHDA, CDR2 SQIVND (reference sequence). The CDR3 is made up of 15 amino acids. Trimming shortened V by 0 bases and J by 3 bases, and 10 bases separated the two germline ends. In DNA, the CDR3 is TGTGCCAGTAGTATAGAGGGTGGTAGGACAGATACGCAGTATTTT. Translation: CASSIEGGRTDTQYF. Drawing the rest from reference TRBV19 and TRBJ2-3, the complete variable domain is DGGITQSPKYLFRKEGQNVTLSCEQNLNHDAMYWYRQDPGQGLRLIYYSQIVNDFQKGDIAEGYSVSREKKESFPLTVTSAQKNPTAFYLCASSIEGGRTDTQYFGPGTRLTVL.

This clonotype has just one count. The rearrangement links TRBV5-6 to TRBJ1-5, with D perhaps TRBD1 (5 bases). V was trimmed by 4 bases and J by 4 bases, leaving 9 bases between them. The CDR3 covers 13 residues. Looked up from germline, CDR1 is SGHDT and CDR2 is YYEEEE. CDR3 sequence: CASSQDNNQPQHF. CDR3 in DNA: TGTGCCAGCAGCCAGGACAATAATCAGCCCCAGCATTTT.

The V call is TRBV19, the J call TRBJ1-2; D gene uncertain. V gave up 3 bases and J gave up 4 bases, with 12 bases separating them. Germline CDR1 LNHDA, CDR2 SQIVND (reference sequence). The CDR3 runs to 14 residues. CDR3 in DNA: TGTGCCAGTAGTATCGGCAGGATGTCCTATGGCTACACCTTC. Protein: CASSIGRMSYGYTF.

The sample holds a few counts of this clonotype. V gene TRBV6-1 combines with J gene TRBJ2-1, with D possibly matching TRBD2 (5 bases). The V and J ends lost 5 bases and 6 bases respectively, with 11 bases between them. The CDR3 extends over 13 amino acids. Looked up from germline, CDR1 is MNHNS and CDR2 is SASEGT. As DNA, the CDR3 is TGTGCCAGCAGTCAGGACTCTCCCAATGAGCAGTTCTTC. Its protein is CASSQDSPNEQFF.

The chain is built from TRBV18 and TRBJ1-5; D is uncertain. This CDR3 spans 13 amino acids. Germline CDR1 is KGHSH and CDR2 is LQKENI. The germline V and J ends were trimmed by 4 bases and 5 bases, with 9 bases remaining between them. In DNA, the CDR3 is TGTGCCAGCTCACAATCCAGTGATCAGCCCCAGCATTTT. Its translation: CASSQSSDQPQHF.

This clonotype is categorized as medium-sized. This chain uses TRBV11-1 with TRBJ2-7, with 10 bases lining up with TRBD2. J lost 2 bases, V lost 4 bases, and 5 bases had no gene match. CDR1 is SGHAT, CDR2 FQDESV, per germline (reference sequence). The CDR3 is 15 residues long. CDR3 nucleotides: TGTGCCAGCAGCTGGACTAGCGGAGGTGCCTACGAGCAGTACTTC. This codes for CASSWTSGGAYEQYF.

This clonotype was recorded a few times. The gene calls are TRBV19 and TRBJ2-7, with TRBD1 as a possible D gene (6 bases). V lost 2 bases, J lost 5 bases, and 16 bases lay in between. Germline V lookup: CDR1 LNHDA, CDR2 SQIVND (reference sequence). This CDR3 region has 15 residues. CDR3 region: CASSIQGILSDEQYF. CDR3 nucleotide sequence: TGTGCCAGTAGTATACAGGGGATTCTTTCTGACGAGCAGTACTTC.

This clonotype was observed a handful of times. The V and J genes are TRBV13 and TRBJ2-1; D is ambiguous. Germline V lookup: CDR1 PRHDT, CDR2 FYEKMQ (reference sequence). This CDR3 is built from 18 residues. Trimming left V 6 bases short and J 0 bases short, with 21 bases between. The DNA for the CDR3 is TGTGCCAGCAGTCGTACCCCCCCTGGCAGGAGCTCCTACAATGAGCAGTTCTTC. It is translated as CASSRTPPGRSSYNEQFF.

The chain is built from TRBV5-6 and TRBJ2-2; D is perhaps TRBD2 (5 bases). The CDR3 has 15 residues. Germline CDR1 and CDR2: SGHDT and YYEEEE. Trimming removed 4 bases from V and 6 bases from J, with 16 bases in between. For the CDR3, the DNA is TGTGCCAGCAGCCGAAAAATACACGGGGCCGGGGAGCTGTTTTTT. Translation: CASSRKIHGAGELFF.

This clonotype was counted between two and nine times. The gene calls are TRBV6-1 and TRBJ2-3, with 7 bases lining up with TRBD2. The CDR3 length is 14 residues. Germline-derived CDR1 and CDR2 are MNHNS and SASEGT. V lost 5 bases, J lost 6 bases, and 8 bases stayed unmatched. The CDR3 DNA reads as TGTGCCAGCAGTCCACTAGCGAAGGTGGATACGCAGTATTTT. It yields the protein CASSPLAKVDTQYF.

The J gene is TRBJ2-1, the V gene TRBV27; TRBD1 matches 9 bases. The CDR3 totals 14 residues. The V segment lost 6 bases and the J segment 8 bases; nucleotides outside the gene matches: 8. Germline V gene data show CDR1 as MNHEY and CDR2 as SMNVEV (reference sequence). CDR3 nucleotide sequence: TGTGCCAGCAGCTTTTGGGACAGGGTCGATGAGCAGTTCTTC. Residues: CASSFWDRVDEQFF.

This clonotype has a handful of counts. The V gene is TRBV6-5, the J gene TRBJ2-2; TRBD1 matches at 9 bases. V lost 6 bases to trimming and J lost 2 bases; unmatched junction nucleotides: 7. CDR1 and CDR2 (germline): MNHEY, SVGAGI. This CDR3 comprises 16 residues. The CDR3 loop reads CASSPTGGKNTGELFF. CDR3 coding DNA: TGTGCCAGCAGCCCAACAGGGGGCAAAAACACCGGGGAGCTGTTTTTT.

This clonotype has more than one count but fewer than ten. CDR3 sequence (DNA): TGCAGCGTTGCACCAGGGAGGGACGAGCAGTACTTC. Translated: CSVAPGRDEQYF. J is TRBJ2-7 and V is TRBV29-1; 7 nucleotides agree with TRBD2. There are 12 residues in the CDR3. Trimming removed 4 bases from V and 5 bases from J; junction bases left unmatched: 5. The germline V gene has CDR1 SQVTM and CDR2 ANQGSEA.

This clonotype was seen only once. V gene TRBV6-2 or TRBV6-3 combines with J gene TRBJ2-2, with TRBD1 matching 7 bases. J was trimmed by 0 bases and V by 5 bases; bases with no gene match: 6. In germline, CDR1 is MNHEY, CDR2 SVGEGT. The CDR3 is made up of 16 amino acids. The DNA of the CDR3 is TGTGCCAGCAGTCTAAGACAGGGATCGAACACCGGGGAGCTGTTTTTT. This translates into CASSLRQGSNTGELFF.

The chain links TRBV29-1 to TRBJ2-1, with D possibly matching TRBD2 (6 bases). This CDR3 has 14 amino acids. Germline-derived CDR1 and CDR2 are SQVTM and ANQGSEA. V was pared by 0 bases and J by 8 bases, with 14 bases between. As DNA, the CDR3 is TGCAGCGTTGAAGACGCCCGAGCTAGCGATGAGCAGTTCTTC. This sequence encodes CSVEDARASDEQFF.

By sample fraction, this clonotype is medium-sized (0.01 to 0.1%). The V gene is TRBV29-1, the J gene TRBJ2-3, with 9 bases that match TRBD1. The CDR3 contains 12 residues. Germline V gene data show CDR1 as SQVTM and CDR2 as ANQGSEA. V shed 7 bases and J 6 bases; nucleotides not matched to a gene: 5. CDR3 nucleotides: TGCAGCGCGGACAGGGGAGTGGATACGCAGTATTTT. Translated, it gives CSADRGVDTQYF.

This clonotype has just a few counts. The chain combines TRBV6-6 with TRBJ2-5, with 9 positions matching TRBD1. V lost 5 bases and J lost 5; bases outside the gene matches: 6. This CDR3 has 14 residues. Germline-derived CDR1 and CDR2 are MNHNY and SVGAGI (reference sequence). The chain's CDR3 is CASSKQGARETQYF. CDR3 DNA: TGTGCCAGCAGTAAACAGGGGGCTCGGGAGACCCAGTACTTC.

The CDR3 coding sequence is TGTGCCAGCAGTTACTCGGGGCGGGGGGTCTACGAGCAGTACTTC. It is translated as CASSYSGRGVYEQYF. The V and J genes are TRBV6-5 and TRBJ2-7; 8 nucleotides agree with TRBD2. With 0 bases clipped from V and 3 bases from J, the junction kept 4 bases outside the gene matches. From germline, CDR1 is MNHEY and CDR2 SVGAGI. This CDR3 region has 15 residues.

This chain joins TRBV19 and TRBJ2-5, with 8 positions matching TRBD1. The CDR3 loop spans 16 amino acids. Trimming took 1 base from V and 2 from J; bases not matched to a gene: 6. The germline V gene has CDR1 LNHDA and CDR2 SQIVND (reference sequence). CDR3 nucleotide sequence: TGTGCCAGTAGTATAGCCCTTAGACAGGGGCAAGAGACCCAGTACTTC. Encoded protein: CASSIALRQGQETQYF.

Within the sample, this clonotype is medium-sized. The chain recombines TRBV29-1 with TRBJ1-1; D is ambiguous. The CDR3 has 12 residues. CDR1 SQVTM and CDR2 ANQGSEA come from the germline V gene. V gave up 6 bases and J gave up 1 base, with 9 bases separating them. The CDR3 nucleotides are TGCAGCGTCAGGACTGGGAACACTGAAGCTTTCTTT. This codes for CSVRTGNTEAFF. Drawing the rest from reference TRBV29-1 and TRBJ1-1, the complete variable domain is SAVISQKPSRDICQRGTSLTIQCQVDSQVTMMFWYRQQPGQSLTLIATANQGSEATYESGFVIDKFPISRPNLTFSTLTVSNMSPEDSSIYLCSVRTGNTEAFFGQGTRLTVV.